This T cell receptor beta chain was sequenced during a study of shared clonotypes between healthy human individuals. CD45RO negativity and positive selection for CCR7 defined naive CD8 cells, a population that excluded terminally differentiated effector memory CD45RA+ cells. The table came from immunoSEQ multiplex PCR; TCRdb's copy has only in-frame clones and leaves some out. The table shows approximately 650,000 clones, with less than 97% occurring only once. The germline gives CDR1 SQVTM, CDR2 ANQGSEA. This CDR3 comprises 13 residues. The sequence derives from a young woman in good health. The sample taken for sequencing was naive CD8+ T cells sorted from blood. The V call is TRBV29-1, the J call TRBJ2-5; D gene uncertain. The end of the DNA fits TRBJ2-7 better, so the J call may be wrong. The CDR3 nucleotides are TGCAGCGTTGAAGATTTAGAGGCCTACGAGCAGTACTTC. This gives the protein CSVEDLEAYEQYF.